This T cell receptor (beta chain) derives from a study of cytomegalovirus exposure and HLA in healthy donors. Turning to the study itself: About 179 million T cells yielded 100 million or so unique TCR beta sequences in earlier analysis.

Use of 60 Vbeta and 13 Jbeta primers characterized the PCR. Per the original data handling: Later, some 75 million unique TCR beta chains were counted in an analysis, and 10 million to 12 million of them were shared. Here immunoSEQ multiplex PCR was the method, and the copy in TCRdb shows in-frame clones only, minus some. That table furnishes V, J and clone size, whereas the DNA furnished D and trimming. Of more than 95,000 clones listed, around two thirds are singletons. CDR1 is SGHRS and CDR2 is YFSETQ in the germline V gene. CDR3 length: 14 residues. With 0 bases removed from V and 3 bases from J, the gap between germline ends came to 7 bases.

V and J are TRBV5-1 and TRBJ2-1; no definite D call. The sequenced material came from PBMCs. This sequence was found in a woman in her 50s in good health and CMV-seronegative. The CDR3, as DNA: TGCGCCAGCAGCTTGGACCCAGGCTACAATGAGCAGTTCTTC. It specifies CASSLDPGYNEQFF. Drawing the rest from reference TRBV5-1 and TRBJ2-1, the complete variable domain is KAGVTQTPRYLIKTRGQQVTLSCSPISGHRSVSWYQQTPGQGLQFLFEYFSETQRNKGNFPGRFSGRQFSNSRSEMNVSTLELGDSALYLCASSLDPGYNEQFFGPGTRLTVL.